A single sample is the source of the 13 T cell receptor beta chains below, sequenced in a study of T cell responses to AZD1222 COVID-19 vaccine. The data were produced by immunoSEQ multiplex PCR, yet TCRdb's version contains in-frame clones alone and is incomplete. The sample includes roughly 140,000 clones, roughly nine tenths of them seen just once. The sequences come from peripheral blood, collected 28 days after the second AZD1222 dose. These receptors were collected from an adult who received the AZD1222 COVID-19 vaccine.

V usage is TRBV13 and J usage is TRBJ1-3; D remains unclear. The CDR3 length is 12 residues. Germline-derived CDR1 and CDR2 are PRHDT and FYEKMQ (reference sequence). Trimming removed 6 bases at V and 7 bases at J, with 10 bases between. This CDR3 is CASRIDPNTIYF. The CDR3 bases are TGTGCCAGCAGAATTGATCCGAACACCATATATTTT.

This chain connects TRBV2 to TRBJ2-2; 8 nucleotides line up with TRBD1. Germline CDR1 is SNHLY and CDR2 is FYNNEI. The CDR3 loop spans 15 amino acids. The V gene end was trimmed by 5 bases and the J gene end by 3 bases; junction bases not matched to a gene: 5. CDR3 coding DNA: TGTGCCAGCAGTTATGGGACAGGAGACACCGGGGAGCTGTTTTTT. Protein product: CASSYGTGDTGELFF.

V usage is TRBV6-1 and J usage is TRBJ2-5; 7 bases match TRBD2. This CDR3 region has 16 residues. Germline CDR1 and CDR2: MNHNS and SASEGT. V lost 4 bases to trimming and J lost 5 bases; unmatched junction nucleotides: 13. CDR3 sequence: CASSGAGGLRWETQYF. The CDR3 DNA reads TGTGCCAGCAGTGGGGCCGGGGGGTTAAGGTGGGAGACCCAGTACTTC.

This sequence joins TRBV7-9 and TRBJ2-7; unclear D gene. CDR3 length: 13 residues. Germline assignment: CDR1 SEHNR and CDR2 FQNEAQ (reference sequence). V lost 5 bases and J 0 bases, leaving 8 bases between the germline ends. For the CDR3, the DNA is TGTGCCAGCAGCCCCCTGAGCTCCTACGAGCAGTACTTC. It encodes CASSPLSSYEQYF.

The chain has TRBV10-2 and TRBJ2-7; 7 bases map to TRBD2. This CDR3 has 14 residues. Germline V gives CDR1 WSHSY, CDR2 SAAADI. Unmatched junction bases numbered 9, after V lost 5 bases and J lost 5 bases. The CDR3 DNA sequence: TGCGCCAGCAGTAGCGGGACCTCCCGGGACGAGCAGTACTTC. Translating it yields CASSSGTSRDEQYF.

V and J are TRBV6-5 and TRBJ2-2; D unclear. The CDR3 has 14 amino acids. Between the trimmed V and J ends, which lost 6 bases and 0 bases, there was a span of 8 bases. Germline CDR1 is MNHEY and CDR2 is SVGAGI. The CDR3 region has the DNA TGTGCCAGCAGGGACCTATCGAACACCGGGGAGCTGTTTTTT. Translating it yields CASRDLSNTGELFF.

The rearrangement uses TRBV5-1 and TRBJ1-4; D is unclear. CDR1 is SGHRS, CDR2 YFSETQ, per germline. The CDR3 runs to 16 residues. V lost 0 bases, J lost 0 bases, and 9 bases lay in between. The CDR3, as DNA: TGCGCCAGCAGCTTGGGGGCAGGTGCAACTAATGAAAAACTGTTTTTT. Its protein product is CASSLGAGATNEKLFF.

The rearrangement links TRBV18 to TRBJ1-1, with D unresolved. Germline-derived CDR1 and CDR2 are KGHSH and LQKENI. V lost 3 bases, J lost 0 bases, and 5 bases lay in between. CDR3 size: 13 residues. This chain's CDR3 is CASSPPLNTEAFF. The DNA of the CDR3 is TGTGCCAGCTCACCCCCGTTGAACACTGAAGCTTTCTTT. The variable domain in full, with the rest retrieved from reference TRBV18 and TRBJ1-1, is NAGVMQNPRHLVRRRGQEARLRCSPMKGHSHVYWYRQLPEEGLKFMVYLQKENIIDESGMPKERFSAEFPKEGPSILRIQQVVRGDSAAYFCASSPPLNTEAFFGQGTRLTVV.

The chain uses TRBV18 and TRBJ1-4; 7 bases line up with TRBD1. The CDR3 extends over 16 amino acids. The trim removed 5 bases at V and 5 bases at J, leaving 11 bases unmatched. CDR1 is KGHSH, CDR2 LQKENI, per germline. CDR3 sequence (DNA): TGTGCCAGCTCAGCCTCCAGACAGGGTTTAAATGAAAAACTGTTTTTT. Residues: CASSASRQGLNEKLFF.

J is TRBJ2-1 and V is TRBV3-1 (or the pseudogene TRBV3-2), with 9 bases that match TRBD1. Germline assignment: CDR1 LGHDT and CDR2 YNNKEL (reference sequence). V was clipped by 4 bases and J by 6 bases; unmatched bases: 4. The CDR3 runs to 14 residues. CDR3 in DNA: TGTGCCAGCAGCCTCCACAGGGGGCTCAATGAGCAGTTCTTC. This translates into CASSLHRGLNEQFF.

CDR3: CASSLGTGGSFYGYTF. CDR3 DNA: TGTGCCAGCAGCTTAGGGACAGGGGGATCTTTCTATGGCTACACCTTC. This chain joins TRBV7-9 and TRBJ1-2; 10 nucleotides match TRBD1. V lost 1 base, J lost 4 bases, and 6 bases stayed unmatched. The CDR3 extends over 16 amino acids. Germline CDR1 SEHNR, CDR2 FQNEAQ (reference sequence).

This clone has just one count. The chain recombines TRBV11-3 with TRBJ1-1; perhaps TRBD1 as D (6 bases). The V gene lost 2 bases and the J gene lost 8 bases, with 9 bases spanning the gap. This CDR3 is 12 amino acids long. Germline V gives CDR1 SGHNT, CDR2 YENEEA. Here the CDR3 reads CASSLRGMEAFF. The CDR3 region has the DNA TGTGCCAGCAGCTTAAGGGGGATGGAAGCTTTCTTT.

The V call is TRBV6-5, the J call TRBJ1-1; 9 bases agree with TRBD1. V was clipped by 6 bases and J by 6 bases; unmatched bases: 8. The CDR3 totals 14 residues. Germline lookup yields CDR1 MNHEY and CDR2 SVGAGI. Here the CDR3 DNA reads TGTGCCAGCAGCTACGACAGGGGGATCTCTGAAGCTTTCTTT. Amino acid sequence: CASSYDRGISEAFF.